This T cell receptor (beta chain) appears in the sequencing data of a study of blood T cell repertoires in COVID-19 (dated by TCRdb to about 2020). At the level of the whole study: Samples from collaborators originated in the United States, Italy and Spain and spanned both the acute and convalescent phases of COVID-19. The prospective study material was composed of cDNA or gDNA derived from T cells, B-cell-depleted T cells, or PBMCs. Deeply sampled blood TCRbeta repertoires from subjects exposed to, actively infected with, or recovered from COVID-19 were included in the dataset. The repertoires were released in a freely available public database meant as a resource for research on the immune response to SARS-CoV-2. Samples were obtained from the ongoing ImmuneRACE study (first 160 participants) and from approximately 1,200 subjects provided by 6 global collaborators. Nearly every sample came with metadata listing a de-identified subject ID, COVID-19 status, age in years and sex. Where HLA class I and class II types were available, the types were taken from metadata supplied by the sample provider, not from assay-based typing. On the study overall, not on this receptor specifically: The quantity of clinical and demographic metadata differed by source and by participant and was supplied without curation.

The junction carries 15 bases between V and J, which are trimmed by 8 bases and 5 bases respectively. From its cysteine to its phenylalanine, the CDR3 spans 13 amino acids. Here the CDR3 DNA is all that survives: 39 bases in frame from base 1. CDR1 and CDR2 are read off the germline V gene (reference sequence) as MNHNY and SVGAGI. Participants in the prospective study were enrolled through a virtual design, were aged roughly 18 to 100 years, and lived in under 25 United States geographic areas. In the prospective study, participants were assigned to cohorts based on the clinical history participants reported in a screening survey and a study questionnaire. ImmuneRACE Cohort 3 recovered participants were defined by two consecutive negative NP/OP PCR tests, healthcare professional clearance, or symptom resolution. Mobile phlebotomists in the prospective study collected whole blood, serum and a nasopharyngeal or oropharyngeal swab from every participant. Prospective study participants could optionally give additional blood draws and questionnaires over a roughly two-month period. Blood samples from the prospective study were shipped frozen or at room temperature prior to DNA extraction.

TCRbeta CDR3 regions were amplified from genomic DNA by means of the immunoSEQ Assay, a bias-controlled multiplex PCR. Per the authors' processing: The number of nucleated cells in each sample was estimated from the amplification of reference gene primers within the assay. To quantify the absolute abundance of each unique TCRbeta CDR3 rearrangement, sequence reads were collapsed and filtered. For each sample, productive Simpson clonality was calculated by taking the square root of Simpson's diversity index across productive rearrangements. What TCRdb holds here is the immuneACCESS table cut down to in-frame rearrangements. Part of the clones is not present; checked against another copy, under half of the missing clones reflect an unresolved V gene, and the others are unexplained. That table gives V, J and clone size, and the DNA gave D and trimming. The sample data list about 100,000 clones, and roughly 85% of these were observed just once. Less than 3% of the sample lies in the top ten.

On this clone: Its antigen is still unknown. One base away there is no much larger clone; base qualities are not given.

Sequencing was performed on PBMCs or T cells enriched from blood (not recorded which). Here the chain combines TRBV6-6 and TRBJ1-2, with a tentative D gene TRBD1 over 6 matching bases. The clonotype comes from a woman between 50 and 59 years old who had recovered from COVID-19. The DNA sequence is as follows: TGTGCCAGCGGGGAAACAGGGAGATATGGCTACACCTTC. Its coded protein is CASGETGRYGYTF.